The source of this T cell receptor beta chain is a study of response to subunit inactivated influenza vaccine. Study-wide findings and caveats: A suggestion made by the authors is that each seasonal influenza vaccination recruits few new T cells.

Trimming took 3 bases from V and 13 from J, leaving 16 bases between them. CDR1 and CDR2 (germline): DFQATT, SNEGSKA (reference sequence). The CDR3 consists of 13 residues. MiXCR, run by TCRdb on the RT-PCR reads, gives a single entry per CDR3 protein. The data show roughly 150,000 distinct CDR3 sequences, about a tenth seen once. Notes on this clonotype: Antigen unknown.

The genes are TRBV20-1 and TRBJ1-6; TRBD1 is a possible D gene (5 bases). Sequenced material: non-naive T cells sorted from PBMCs, taken about 40 days after vaccination. The clonotype was recovered from a man aged 45 to 65 who received an inactivated influenza vaccine. CDR3 in amino acids: CSARDGTDRPLHF. CDR3 coding DNA: TGCAGTGCTAGGGACGGGACTGACCGGCCCCTCCACTTT.